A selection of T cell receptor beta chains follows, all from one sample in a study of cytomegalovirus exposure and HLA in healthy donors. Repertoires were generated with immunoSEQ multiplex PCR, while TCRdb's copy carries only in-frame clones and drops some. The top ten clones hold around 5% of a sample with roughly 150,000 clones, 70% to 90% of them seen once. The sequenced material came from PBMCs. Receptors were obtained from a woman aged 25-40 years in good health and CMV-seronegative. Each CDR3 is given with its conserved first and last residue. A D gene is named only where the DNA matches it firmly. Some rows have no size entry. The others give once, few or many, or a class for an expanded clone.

CASSQDDRVSAAFF	TGCGCCAGCAGCCAAGACGACAGGGTTTCAGCAGCTTTCTTT	TRBV4-3	TRBD1	.	TRBJ1-1
CAWREQVSGNTIYF	TGTGCCTGGAGGGAACAGGTGTCTGGAAACACCATATATTTT	TRBV30	.	.	TRBJ1-3
CASSSGTGNTGELFF	TGTGCCAGCAGTTCCGGGACTGGGAACACCGGGGAGCTGTTTTTT	TRBV27	.	.	TRBJ2-2
CASSVGRGYEQYF	TGTGCCAGCAGTGTTGGTAGGGGGTACGAGCAGTACTTC	TRBV2	.	few	TRBJ2-7
CASSSAGGTDTQYF	TGTGCCAGTAGTTCGGCGGGAGGGACAGATACGCAGTATTTT	TRBV19	TRBD2	.	TRBJ2-3
CATSRLGQAASPDYNEQFF	TGTGCCACCAGCAGATTGGGACAGGCAGCATCCCCCGACTACAATGAGCAGTTCTTC	TRBV15	TRBD1	.	TRBJ2-1
CASSIDREDTQYF	TGTGCCAGTAGTATTGACAGGGAGGATACGCAGTATTTT	TRBV19	TRBD1	.	TRBJ2-3
CASSRQALSGANVLTF	TGTGCCAGCAGCCGACAGGCGCTCTCTGGGGCCAACGTCCTGACTTTC	TRBV11-1	.	.	TRBJ2-6
CASSLRGPLNQPQHF	TGTGCCAGCAGCTTGAGGGGGCCCCTTAATCAGCCCCAGCATTTT	TRBV5-6	TRBD1	few	TRBJ1-5
CASSGLTGDYGYTF	TGTGCCAGCAGTGGGCTGACGGGAGACTATGGCTACACCTTC	TRBV28	.	.	TRBJ1-2
CASRLTNYGYTF	TGTGCCAGCAGATTAACTAACTATGGCTACACCTTC	TRBV6-1	.	.	TRBJ1-2
CASNGRELTDTQYF	TGTGCCAGCAATGGGCGGGAGCTCACAGATACGCAGTATTTT	TRBV7-2	TRBD2	.	TRBJ2-3
CASSLGAGEQYF	TGTGCCAGCAGCTTAGGGGCTGGCGAGCAGTACTTC	TRBV13	.	.	TRBJ2-7
CASSPLGERSYEQYF	TGTGCCAGCAGCCCCTTGGGGGAGAGGTCCTACGAGCAGTACTTC	TRBV5-6	.	once	TRBJ2-7
CASSLSGTGGLHEQYF	TGTGCCAGCAGCCTCTCGGGGACAGGGGGCTTGCACGAGCAGTACTTC	TRBV13	TRBD1	once	TRBJ2-7
CASSLDRAAQYF	TGCGCCAGCAGCTTGGATAGAGCGGCCCAGTACTTC	TRBV5-1	.	.	TRBJ2-5
CASSPSGLPGEQYF	TGTGCCAGCTCACCTTCGGGACTACCCGGCGAGCAGTACTTC	TRBV18	TRBD2	.	TRBJ2-7
CASSLDWAGELFF	TGTGCCAGCAGTTTAGATTGGGCCGGGGAGCTGTTTTTT	TRBV11-2	.	.	TRBJ2-2
CASSPAGATNEKLFF	TGTGCCAGCTCACCAGCCGGAGCAACTAATGAAAAACTGTTTTTT	TRBV18	.	.	TRBJ1-4
CASRHGSYGTENEKLFF	TGTGCCAGCAGACATGGAAGCTACGGGACAGAAAATGAAAAACTGTTTTTT	TRBV2	TRBD1	.	TRBJ1-4
CSVERTENTEAFF	TGCAGCGTTGAGAGGACGGAGAACACTGAAGCTTTCTTT	TRBV29-1	.	.	TRBJ1-1
CASSDPPGLAGMKQFF	TGTGCCAGCAGTGACCCGCCGGGACTAGCGGGAATGAAGCAGTTCTTC	TRBV6-1	TRBD2	.	TRBJ2-1
CASSLERLAKQFF	TGTGCCAGCAGCTTAGAACGACTAGCGAAGCAGTTCTTC	TRBV7-8	TRBD2	.	TRBJ2-1
CASSFSLAGDQETQYF	TGTGCCAGCAGTTTCTCACTAGCGGGGGACCAAGAGACCCAGTACTTC	TRBV28	TRBD2	.	TRBJ2-5
CASSQEGAGASSYNEQFF	TGCGCCAGCAGCCAAGAAGGGGCAGGGGCTTCCTCCTACAATGAGCAGTTCTTC	TRBV4-3	.	.	TRBJ2-1
CASSPAGGAAYEQYF	TGTGCCAGCAGCCCGGCAGGGGGGGCCGCCTACGAGCAGTACTTC	TRBV7-6	.	.	TRBJ2-7
CASSEGGDNFF	TGTGCCAGCAGCGAAGGGGGAGATAATTTCTTT	TRBV6-1	.	.	TRBJ1-1
CASSASTSGRITGELFF	TGTGCCAGCAGCGCCTCAACTAGCGGGAGAATCACCGGGGAGCTGTTTTTT	TRBV28	TRBD2	.	TRBJ2-2
CASSPGTAGNEQFF	TGTGCCAGCTCACCGGGGACGGCGGGCAATGAGCAGTTCTTC	TRBV18	.	.	TRBJ2-1
CASSEDREYYGYTF	TGTGCCAGCAGCGAGGACAGGGAATACTATGGCTACACCTTC	TRBV5-6	TRBD1	.	TRBJ1-2
CASSLAVLTGGPPSYTF	TGTGCCAGCAGCTTAGCGGTCCTAACAGGGGGGCCTCCTAGCTACACCTTC	TRBV7-9	TRBD1	.	TRBJ1-2
CASSLIQGQGVATEAFF	TGTGCCAGCTCACTTATTCAGGGACAGGGGGTCGCGACTGAAGCTTTCTTT	TRBV18	TRBD1	.	TRBJ1-1
CASIPSGGGGETQYF	TGTGCCAGCATCCCCTCGGGCGGGGGGGGCGAGACCCAGTACTTC	TRBV7-6	TRBD2	.	TRBJ2-5
CASGPLAASYNEQFF	TGTGCCAGCGGCCCCCTAGCGGCCTCCTACAATGAGCAGTTCTTC	TRBV27	TRBD2	.	TRBJ2-1
CASSQKLGYGYTF	TGTGCCAGCAGCCAAAAATTAGGCTATGGCTACACCTTC	TRBV14	.	.	TRBJ1-2
CASSQALTGELFF	TGCGCCAGCAGCCAAGCCCTCACCGGGGAGCTGTTTTTT	TRBV4-1	.	.	TRBJ2-2
CASSPGTGASYGYTF	TGTGCCAGCAGTCCTGGGACAGGGGCCTCCTATGGCTACACCTTC	TRBV27	TRBD1	once	TRBJ1-2
CAISGGSGANVLTF	TGTGCCATCAGTGGGGGATCTGGGGCCAACGTCCTGACTTTC	TRBV10-3	.	.	TRBJ2-6
CASSYEAGTGFYEQYF	TGTGCCAGCAGTTACGAGGCGGGGACAGGGTTCTACGAGCAGTACTTC	TRBV6-5	TRBD1	.	TRBJ2-7
CASSLLGGTEAFF	TGCGCCAGCAGCTTATTGGGGGGTACTGAAGCTTTCTTT	TRBV5-1	.	.	TRBJ1-1
CASRIQGANNQPQHF	TGTGCCAGCAGGATACAGGGGGCAAATAATCAGCCCCAGCATTTT	TRBV6-1	TRBD1	.	TRBJ1-5
CASSPTLTSGENEQFF	TGCGCCAGCAGTCCAACCCTGACTAGCGGGGAAAATGAGCAGTTCTTC	TRBV10-1	TRBD2	.	TRBJ2-1
CASSAAQGRTEAFF	TGTGCCAGCAGCGCTGCACAGGGGAGGACTGAAGCTTTCTTT	TRBV9	TRBD1	once	TRBJ1-1
CASSLADLRVGGYTF	TGTGCCAGCAGCTTGGCGGACCTACGAGTGGGCGGCTACACCTTC	TRBV5-5	.	few	TRBJ1-2
CASSPQNLDTEAFF	TGTGCCAGCTCACCACAAAATCTGGACACTGAAGCTTTCTTT	TRBV18	.	.	TRBJ1-1
CASSLLGNTGELFF	TGCGCCAGCAGCTTGCTCGGGAATACCGGGGAGCTGTTTTTT	TRBV5-1	.	.	TRBJ2-2
CASSVGQYNSPLHF	TGTGCCAGCAGCGTAGGACAGTATAATTCACCCCTCCACTTT	TRBV9	.	.	TRBJ1-6